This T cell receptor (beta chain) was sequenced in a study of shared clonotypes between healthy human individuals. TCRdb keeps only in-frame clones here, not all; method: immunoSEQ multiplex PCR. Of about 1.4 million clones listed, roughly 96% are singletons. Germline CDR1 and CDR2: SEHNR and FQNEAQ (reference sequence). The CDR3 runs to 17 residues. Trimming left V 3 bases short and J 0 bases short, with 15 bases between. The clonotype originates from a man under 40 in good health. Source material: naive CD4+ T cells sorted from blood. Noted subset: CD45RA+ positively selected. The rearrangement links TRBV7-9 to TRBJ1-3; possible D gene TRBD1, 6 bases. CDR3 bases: TGTGCCAGCAGCTTTCCGGACAGAACCTCCTCTGGAAACACCATATATTTT. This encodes CASSFPDRTSSGNTIYF.